This T cell receptor beta chain derives from a study of blood T cell repertoires in COVID-19 (dated by TCRdb to 2019 to 2021). As for the study more broadly: Samples from collaborators originated in the United States, Italy and Spain and spanned both the acute and convalescent phases of COVID-19. Subjects who had been exposed to COVID-19, were actively infected with it, or had recovered from it provided the deeply sampled blood TCRbeta repertoires that made up the dataset. The samples were drawn from two sources: the first 160 participants of the ongoing ImmuneRACE study, and 1,000 to 1,500 subjects contributed by 6 global collaborators. HLA class I and class II types, where available, came from metadata supplied by the sample provider rather than from assay-based typing. The material from the prospective study consisted of cDNA or gDNA derived from T cells, B-cell-depleted T cells, or PBMCs. The repertoires were released in a freely available public database intended as a resource for research on the immune response to SARS-CoV-2. Nearly every sample came with metadata listing a de-identified subject ID, COVID-19 status, age in years and sex.

Study-wide findings and limitations: The amount of clinical and demographic metadata varied by source and participant and was provided uncurated.

Comments on this clone: The antigen it binds to is not known. It has no much larger one-base neighbor in the sample; base qualities were not kept.

According to the germline V gene, CDR1 reads KGHSH and CDR2 reads LQKENI. The CDR3 has 14 amino acids, counting the end cysteine and phenylalanine. Only the CDR3 DNA is retained, 42 bases long and in frame from the first base. Cut back by 5 bases and 5 bases, the V and J ends lie 15 bases apart. Whole blood was collected in K2EDTA tubes by collaborating institutions according to the institutions' own protocols. For TCRbeta analysis, collaborators shipped samples as frozen whole blood, isolated PBMCs, or DNA extracted from either of those sample types. TCRbeta CDR3 regions were amplified from genomic DNA by means of the immunoSEQ Assay, a bias-controlled multiplex PCR. In the paper's pipeline: The number of nucleated cells in each sample was estimated by amplification of reference gene primers within the assay. To quantify the absolute abundance of each unique TCRbeta CDR3 rearrangement, sequence reads were collapsed and filtered. For each sample, productive Simpson clonality was calculated as the square root of Simpson's diversity index over productive rearrangements. The table was pulled from immuneACCESS by TCRdb, which kept in-frame rearrangements only. Such tables lose some clones; where checked, under half of the loss comes from unresolved V genes, and the rest has no known cause. The V and J calls and the clone size are those of that table, but D and trimming were determined from the DNA. For this sample there are 50,000 or so clones; 75% to 95% appear just once. Under 15% of the sample lies in the top ten.

The source is a human donor with active COVID-19. The donor label of this sample is uncertain. Recombination connected TRBV18 to TRBJ2-5; a tentative D match to TRBD1 spans 6 bases. The material sequenced was peripheral blood. The nucleotides are TGTGCCAGCTCAAGACAGGTCATTCAGGAGACCCAGTACTTC. The encoded protein is CASSRQVIQETQYF.